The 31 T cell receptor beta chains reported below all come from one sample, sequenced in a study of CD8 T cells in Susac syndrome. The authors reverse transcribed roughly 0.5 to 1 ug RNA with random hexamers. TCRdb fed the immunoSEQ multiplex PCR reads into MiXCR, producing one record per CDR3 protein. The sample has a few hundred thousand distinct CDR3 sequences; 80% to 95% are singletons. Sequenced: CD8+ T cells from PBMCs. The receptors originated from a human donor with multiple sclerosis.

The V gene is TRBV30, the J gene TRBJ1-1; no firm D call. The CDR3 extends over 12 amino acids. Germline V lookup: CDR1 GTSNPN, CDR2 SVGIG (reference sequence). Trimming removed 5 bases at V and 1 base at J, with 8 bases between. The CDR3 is CAWGRTNTEAFF. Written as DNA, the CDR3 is TGTGCCTGGGGGCGGACGAACACTGAAGCTTTCTTT.

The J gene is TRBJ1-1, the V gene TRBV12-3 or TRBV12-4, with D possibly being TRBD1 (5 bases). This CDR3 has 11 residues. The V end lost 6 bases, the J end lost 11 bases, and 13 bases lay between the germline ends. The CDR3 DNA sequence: TGTGCCAGCAGCTGGGGACGGCGGGCTTTCTTT. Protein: CASSWGRRAFF.

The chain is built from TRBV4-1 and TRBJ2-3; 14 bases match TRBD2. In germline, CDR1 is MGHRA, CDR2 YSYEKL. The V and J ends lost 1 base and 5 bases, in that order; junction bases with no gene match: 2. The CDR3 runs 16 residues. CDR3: CASSQGGLAGEDTQYF. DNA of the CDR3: TGCGCCAGCAGCCAAGGGGGACTAGCGGGAGAAGATACGCAGTATTTT.

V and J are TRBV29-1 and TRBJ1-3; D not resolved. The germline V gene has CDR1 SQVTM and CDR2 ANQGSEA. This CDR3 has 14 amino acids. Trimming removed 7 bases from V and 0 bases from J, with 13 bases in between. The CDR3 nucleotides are TGCAGCGCCCTAGAGGTCGGCTCTGGAAACACCATATATTTT. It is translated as CSALEVGSGNTIYF.

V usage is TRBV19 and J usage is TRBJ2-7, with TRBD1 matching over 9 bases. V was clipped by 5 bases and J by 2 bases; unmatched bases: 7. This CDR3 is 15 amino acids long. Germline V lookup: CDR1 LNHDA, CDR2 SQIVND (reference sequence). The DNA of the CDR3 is TGTGCCAGTAGTGTCCGGGACAGGGCCGCCTACGAGCAGTACTTC. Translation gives CASSVRDRAAYEQYF.

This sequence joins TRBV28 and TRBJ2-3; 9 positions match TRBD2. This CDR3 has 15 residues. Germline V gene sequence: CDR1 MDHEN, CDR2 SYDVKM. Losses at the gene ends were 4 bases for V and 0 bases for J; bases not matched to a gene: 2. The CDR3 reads CASSSGTSSTDTQYF. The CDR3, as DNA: TGTGCCAGCAGTTCTGGGACTAGCAGCACAGATACGCAGTATTTT.

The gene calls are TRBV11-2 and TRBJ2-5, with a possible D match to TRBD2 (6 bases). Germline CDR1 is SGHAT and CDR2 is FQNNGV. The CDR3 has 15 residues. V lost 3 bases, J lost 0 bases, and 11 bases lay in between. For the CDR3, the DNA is TGTGCCAGCAGCTTTAACGGCGGGGACCAAGAGACCCAGTACTTC. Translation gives CASSFNGGDQETQYF.

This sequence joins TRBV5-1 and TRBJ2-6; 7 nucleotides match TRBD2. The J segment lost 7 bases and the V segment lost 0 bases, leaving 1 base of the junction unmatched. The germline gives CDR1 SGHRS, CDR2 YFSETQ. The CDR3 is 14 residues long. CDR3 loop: CASSLAGGANVLTF. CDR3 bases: TGCGCCAGCAGCTTGGCGGGGGGAGCCAACGTCCTGACTTTC.

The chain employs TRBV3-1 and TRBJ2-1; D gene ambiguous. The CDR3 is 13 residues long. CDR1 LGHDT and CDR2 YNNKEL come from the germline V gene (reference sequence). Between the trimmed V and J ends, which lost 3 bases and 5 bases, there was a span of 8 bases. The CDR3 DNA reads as TGTGCCAGCAGCCAGGAGTGGGACAATGAGCAGTTCTTC. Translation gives CASSQEWDNEQFF.

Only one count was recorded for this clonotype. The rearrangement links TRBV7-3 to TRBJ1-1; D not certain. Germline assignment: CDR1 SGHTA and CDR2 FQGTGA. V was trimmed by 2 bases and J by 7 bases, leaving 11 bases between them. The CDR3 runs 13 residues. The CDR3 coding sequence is TGTGCCAGCAGCTTACAGTTGGGAAGTGAAGCTTTCTTT. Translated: CASSLQLGSEAFF.

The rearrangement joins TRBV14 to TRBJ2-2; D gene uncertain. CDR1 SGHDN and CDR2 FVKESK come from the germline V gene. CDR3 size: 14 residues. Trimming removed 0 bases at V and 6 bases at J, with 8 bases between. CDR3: CASSQDLTAGELFF. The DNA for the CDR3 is TGTGCCAGCAGCCAAGATCTGACTGCCGGGGAGCTGTTTTTT.

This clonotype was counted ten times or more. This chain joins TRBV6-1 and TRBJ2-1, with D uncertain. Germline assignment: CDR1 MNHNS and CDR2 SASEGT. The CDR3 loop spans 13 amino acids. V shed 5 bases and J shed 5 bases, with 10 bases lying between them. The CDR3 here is CASSLMGDNEQFF. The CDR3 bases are TGTGCCAGCAGTTTAATGGGTGACAATGAGCAGTTCTTC.

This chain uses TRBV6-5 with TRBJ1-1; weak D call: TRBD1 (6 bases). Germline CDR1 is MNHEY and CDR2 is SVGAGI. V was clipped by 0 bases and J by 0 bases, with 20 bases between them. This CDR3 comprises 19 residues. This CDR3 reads CASSYSLWGRRFLNTEAFF. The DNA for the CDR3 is TGTGCCAGCAGTTACTCCTTGTGGGGGCGCAGATTCTTGAACACTGAAGCTTTCTTT.

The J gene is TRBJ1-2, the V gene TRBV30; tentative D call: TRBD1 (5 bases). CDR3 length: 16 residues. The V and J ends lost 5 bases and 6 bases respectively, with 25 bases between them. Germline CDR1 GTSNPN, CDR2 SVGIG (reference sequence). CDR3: CAWFSYGGGESNGYTF. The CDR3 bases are TGTGCCTGGTTCTCTTACGGGGGAGGGGAATCGAATGGCTACACCTTC.

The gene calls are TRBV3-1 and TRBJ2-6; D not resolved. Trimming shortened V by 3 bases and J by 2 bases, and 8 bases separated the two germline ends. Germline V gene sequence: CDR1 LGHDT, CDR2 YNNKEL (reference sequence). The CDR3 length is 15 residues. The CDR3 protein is CASSHPPPGANVLTF. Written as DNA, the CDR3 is TGTGCCAGCAGCCACCCCCCTCCTGGGGCCAACGTCCTGACTTTC.

Written as DNA, the CDR3 is TGTGCCAGCAGTCCGAGTAAGACAGCCACCGGGGAGCTGTTTTTT. It specifies CASSPSKTATGELFF. The chain couples TRBV27 to TRBJ2-2, with D tentatively TRBD1 (5 bases). CDR1 and CDR2 from the germline V gene are MNHEY and SMNVEV (reference sequence). V was trimmed by 5 bases and J by 4 bases, leaving 14 bases between them. The CDR3 has 15 residues.

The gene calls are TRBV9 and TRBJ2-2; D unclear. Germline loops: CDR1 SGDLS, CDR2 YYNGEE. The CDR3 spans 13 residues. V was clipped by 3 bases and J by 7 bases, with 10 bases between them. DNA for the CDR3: TGTGCCAGCAGCGCCAGGCCTGGCGGGGAGCTGTTTTTT. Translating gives CASSARPGGELFF.

The CDR3 DNA reads TGTGCCAGCAGCCAGGGGCACCCTCGGCAAGCTGGGGCCAACGTCCTGACTTTC. Protein product: CASSQGHPRQAGANVLTF. V and J are TRBV4-2 and TRBJ2-6; possible D gene TRBD1, 5 bases. The CDR3 extends over 18 amino acids. The germline CDR1 and CDR2 sequences are LGHNA and YNFKEQ. Trimming cost V 3 bases and J 2 bases, with 17 bases left between them.

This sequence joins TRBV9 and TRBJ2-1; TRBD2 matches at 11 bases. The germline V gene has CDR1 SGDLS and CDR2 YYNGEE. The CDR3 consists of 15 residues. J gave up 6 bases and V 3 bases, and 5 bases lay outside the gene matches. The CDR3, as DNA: TGTGCCAGCAGCGAGGCTAGCGGGGGGCTCAATGAGCAGTTCTTC. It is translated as CASSEASGGLNEQFF.

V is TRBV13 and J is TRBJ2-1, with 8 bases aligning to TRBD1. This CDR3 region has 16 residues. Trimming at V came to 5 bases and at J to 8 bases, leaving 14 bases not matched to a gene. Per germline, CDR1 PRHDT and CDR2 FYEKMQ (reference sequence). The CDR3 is CASSPPDRARRDEQFF. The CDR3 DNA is TGTGCCAGCAGCCCCCCGGACAGGGCCCGTCGGGATGAGCAGTTCTTC.

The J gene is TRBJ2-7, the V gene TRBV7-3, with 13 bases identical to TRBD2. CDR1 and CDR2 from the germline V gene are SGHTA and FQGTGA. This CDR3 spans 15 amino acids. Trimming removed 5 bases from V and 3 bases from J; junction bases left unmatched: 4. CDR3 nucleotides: TGTGCCAGCAGCCAACTAGCGGGAGGGGACTACGAGCAGTACTTC. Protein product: CASSQLAGGDYEQYF.

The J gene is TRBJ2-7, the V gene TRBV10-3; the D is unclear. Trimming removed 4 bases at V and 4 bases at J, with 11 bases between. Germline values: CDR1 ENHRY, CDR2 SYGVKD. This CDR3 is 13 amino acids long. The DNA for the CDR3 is TGTGCCATCAGTGTTGACAACGGTTACGAGCAGTACTTC. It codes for CAISVDNGYEQYF.

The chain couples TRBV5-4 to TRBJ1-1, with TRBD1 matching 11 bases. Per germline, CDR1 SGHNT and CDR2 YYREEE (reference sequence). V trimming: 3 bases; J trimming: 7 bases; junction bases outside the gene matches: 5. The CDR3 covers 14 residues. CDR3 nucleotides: TGTGCCAGCAGCTCGAGGGGACAGGGGGTTGAAGCTTTCTTT. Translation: CASSSRGQGVEAFF.

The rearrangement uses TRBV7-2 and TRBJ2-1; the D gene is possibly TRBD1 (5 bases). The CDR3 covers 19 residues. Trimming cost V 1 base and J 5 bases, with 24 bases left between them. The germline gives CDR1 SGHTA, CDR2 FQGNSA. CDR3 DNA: TGTGCCAGCAGCTTAGAGGGGTCAACCGTTGGGCCCTTTGACAATGAGCAGTTCTTC. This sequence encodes CASSLEGSTVGPFDNEQFF. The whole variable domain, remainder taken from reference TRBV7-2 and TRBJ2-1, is GAGVSQSPSNKVTEKGKDVELRCDPISGHTALYWYRQSLGQGLEFLIYFQGNSAPDKSGLPSDRFSAERTGGSVSTLTIQRTQQEDSAVYLCASSLEGSTVGPFDNEQFFGPGTRLTVL.

The CDR3 here is CSVGDRSLYNEQFF. In DNA, the CDR3 is TGCAGCGTGGGGGACAGGTCCCTCTACAATGAGCAGTTCTTC. The J gene is TRBJ2-1, the V gene TRBV29-1; the match to TRBD1 covers 8 bases. Losses at the gene ends were 6 bases for V and 3 bases for J; bases not matched to a gene: 7. This CDR3 has 14 residues. Germline-derived CDR1 and CDR2 are SQVTM and ANQGSEA.

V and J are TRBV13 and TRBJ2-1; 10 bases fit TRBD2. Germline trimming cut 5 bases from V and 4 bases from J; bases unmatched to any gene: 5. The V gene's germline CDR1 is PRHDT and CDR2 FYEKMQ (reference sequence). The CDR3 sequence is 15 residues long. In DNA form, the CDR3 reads TGTGCCAGCAGCGCCAGCGGGAGGGCTTACAATGAGCAGTTCTTC. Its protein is CASSASGRAYNEQFF. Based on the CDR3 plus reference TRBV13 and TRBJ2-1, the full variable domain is AAGVIQSPRHLIKEKRETATLKCYPIPRHDTVYWYQQGPGQDPQFLISFYEKMQSDKGSIPDRFSAQQFSDYHSELNMSSLELGDSALYFCASSASGRAYNEQFFGPGTRLTVL.

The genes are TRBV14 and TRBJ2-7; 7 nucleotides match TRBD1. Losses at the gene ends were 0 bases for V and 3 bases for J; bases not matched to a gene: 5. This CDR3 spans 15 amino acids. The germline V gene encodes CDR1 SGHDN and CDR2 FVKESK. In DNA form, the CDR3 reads TGTGCCAGCAGCCAAGATGACAGGGTCTTCTACGAGCAGTACTTC. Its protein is CASSQDDRVFYEQYF.

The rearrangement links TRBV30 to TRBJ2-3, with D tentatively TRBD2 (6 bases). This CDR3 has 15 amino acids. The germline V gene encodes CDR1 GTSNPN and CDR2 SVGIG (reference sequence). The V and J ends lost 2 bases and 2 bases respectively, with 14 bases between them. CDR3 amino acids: CAWSSGAGNTDTQYF. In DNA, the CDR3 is TGTGCCTGGAGTTCTGGGGCGGGGAACACAGATACGCAGTATTTT. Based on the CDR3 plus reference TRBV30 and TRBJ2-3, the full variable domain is SQTIHQWPATLVQPVGSPLSLECTVEGTSNPNLYWYRQAAGRGLQLLFYSVGIGQISSEVPQNLSASRPQDRQFILSSKKLLLSDSGFYLCAWSSGAGNTDTQYFGPGTRLTVL.

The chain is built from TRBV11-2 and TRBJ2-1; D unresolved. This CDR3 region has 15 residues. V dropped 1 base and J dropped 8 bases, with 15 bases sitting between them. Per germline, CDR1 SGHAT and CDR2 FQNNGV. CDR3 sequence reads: CASSLAWGLIDEQFF. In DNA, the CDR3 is TGTGCCAGCAGCTTAGCGTGGGGTTTGATCGATGAGCAGTTCTTC. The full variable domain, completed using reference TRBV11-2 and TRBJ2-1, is EAGVAQSPRYKIIEKRQSVAFWCNPISGHATLYWYQQILGQGPKLLIQFQNNGVVDDSQLPKDRFSAERLKGVDSTLKIQPAKLEDSAVYLCASSLAWGLIDEQFFGPGTRLTVL.

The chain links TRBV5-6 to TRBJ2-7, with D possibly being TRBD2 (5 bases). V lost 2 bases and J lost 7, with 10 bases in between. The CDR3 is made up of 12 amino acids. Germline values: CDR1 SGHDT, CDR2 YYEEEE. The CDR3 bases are TGTGCCAGCAGCTTAGCCATAGCGGAGCAGTACTTC. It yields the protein CASSLAIAEQYF. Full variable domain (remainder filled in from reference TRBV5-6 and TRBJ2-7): DAGVTQSPTHLIKTRGQQVTLRCSPKSGHDTVSWYQQALGQGPQFIFQYYEEEERQRGNFPDRFSGHQFPNYSSELNVNALLLGDSALYLCASSLAIAEQYFGPGTRLTVT.

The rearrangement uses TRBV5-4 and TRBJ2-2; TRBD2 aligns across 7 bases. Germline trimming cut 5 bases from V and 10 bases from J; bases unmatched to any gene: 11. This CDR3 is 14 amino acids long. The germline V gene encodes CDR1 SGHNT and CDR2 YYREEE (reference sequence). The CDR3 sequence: CASRGGTGTAELFF. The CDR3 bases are TGTGCCAGCAGGGGAGGGACCGGGACGGCGGAGCTGTTTTTT.